The 17 T cell receptor beta chains reported below all come from one sample, sequenced in a study of T cell responses to AZD1222 COVID-19 vaccine. Sequenced by immunoSEQ multiplex PCR; TCRdb stores in-frame clones only, minus some. This table has fewer than 150,000 clones, around 92% appearing once. Sample: peripheral blood, taken 28 days after the second AZD1222 dose. These receptors were obtained from an adult who received the AZD1222 COVID-19 vaccine.

V usage is TRBV19 and J usage is TRBJ2-3, with unresolved D. Per germline, CDR1 LNHDA and CDR2 SQIVND (reference sequence). CDR3 length: 12 residues. Between the trimmed V and J ends, which lost 6 bases and 4 bases, there was a span of 8 bases. CDR3 DNA sequence: TGTGCCAGTAGATCCGAGCCAGATACGCAGTATTTT. Translating it yields CASRSEPDTQYF. The complete variable domain, with remaining parts taken from reference TRBV19 and TRBJ2-3, reads DGGITQSPKYLFRKEGQNVTLSCEQNLNHDAMYWYRQDPGQGLRLIYYSQIVNDFQKGDIAEGYSVSREKKESFPLTVTSAQKNPTAFYLCASRSEPDTQYFGPGTRLTVL.

This sequence joins TRBV6-5 and TRBJ1-4; a weak D match, TRBD1 (5 bases). This CDR3 is built from 15 residues. Trimming took 6 bases from V and 6 from J, leaving 17 bases between them. Germline V gene sequence: CDR1 MNHEY, CDR2 SVGAGI. CDR3: CASRTPRVDDEKLFF. CDR3 nucleotides: TGTGCCAGCAGAACCCCCAGGGTGGATGATGAAAAACTGTTTTTT.

This chain uses TRBV3-1 (or the pseudogene TRBV3-2) with TRBJ1-2; D might be TRBD1 (6 bases). Trimming stripped 1 base from V and 4 bases from J, with 13 bases between. The length of the CDR3 is 15 residues. Germline CDR1 reads LGHDT; CDR2 reads YNNKEL (reference sequence). The CDR3 DNA sequence: TGTGCCAGCAGCCAAGGAGGACAGTCCAGCTATGGCTACACCTTC. Encoded protein: CASSQGGQSSYGYTF.

V and J are TRBV28 and TRBJ1-2; D call uncertain. Germline V gene lookup returns CDR1 MDHEN and CDR2 SYDVKM. Trimming took 1 base from V and 6 from J, leaving 9 bases between them. The CDR3 contains 13 residues. The CDR3 nucleotides read TGTGCCAGCAGTTTATTAACCGGGAATGGCTACACCTTC. This translates into CASSLLTGNGYTF.

This chain connects TRBV24-1 to TRBJ2-1; TRBD1 agrees at 8 bases. V was pared by 0 bases and J by 8 bases, with 11 bases of the junction left unmatched. Germline CDR1 and CDR2: KGHDR and SFDVKD. This CDR3 comprises 17 residues. The CDR3 loop is CATSDLPGGRGRDEQFF. The CDR3 DNA is TGTGCCACCAGTGATTTGCCGGGCGGCAGGGGGCGCGATGAGCAGTTCTTC.

The chain combines TRBV24-1 with TRBJ2-2; D perhaps matches TRBD1 (5 bases). Germline V gene sequence: CDR1 KGHDR, CDR2 SFDVKD. V was trimmed by 4 bases and J by 10 bases, leaving 9 bases between them. The CDR3 is 12 residues long. CDR3 residues: CATSDQDMELFF. For the CDR3, the DNA is TGTGCCACCAGTGACCAGGACATGGAGCTGTTTTTT.

In this sample, this clone turned up a few times. This sequence joins TRBV27 and TRBJ2-1, with D tentatively TRBD2 (6 bases). CDR3 size: 12 residues. Germline-derived CDR1 and CDR2 are MNHEY and SMNVEV (reference sequence). The V end lost 2 bases, the J end lost 8 bases, and 7 bases lay between the germline ends. Written as DNA, the CDR3 is TGTGCCAGCAGTTTAGGGGGGTATGAGCAGTTCTTC. This encodes CASSLGGYEQFF.

This chain uses TRBV6-6 with TRBJ2-1, with D tentatively TRBD1 (6 bases). The CDR3 is made up of 15 amino acids. Trimming took off 1 base at V and 4 bases at J, with 11 bases between the two ends. In germline, CDR1 is MNHNY, CDR2 SVGAGI (reference sequence). The CDR3 sequence: CASSYFGRGYNEQFF. Here the CDR3 DNA reads TGTGCCAGCAGTTACTTCGGCAGGGGATACAATGAGCAGTTCTTC.

The CDR3: CASSLDLVENDMNEQFF. In nucleotides, the CDR3 is TGTGCCAGCAGCTTAGATCTCGTTGAAAACGACATGAATGAGCAGTTCTTC. This chain links TRBV11-3 with TRBJ2-1; D is uncertain. The CDR3 runs 17 residues. Germline CDR1 SGHNT, CDR2 YENEEA. V dropped 0 bases and J dropped 7 bases, with 19 bases sitting between them.

This chain uses TRBV2 with TRBJ2-5; 11 nucleotides align to TRBD2. The germline CDR1 and CDR2 sequences are SNHLY and FYNNEI. Trimming at V came to 7 bases and at J to 6 bases, leaving 10 bases not matched to a gene. The CDR3 has 15 residues. The DNA for the CDR3 is TGTGCCAGCACCGCGACTAGCGGGGACTTGAAGACCCAGTACTTC. The encoded protein is CASTATSGDLKTQYF.

This sequence joins TRBV7-2 and TRBJ2-6; D is unclear. The germline V gene has CDR1 SGHTA and CDR2 FQGNSA. Trimming removed 3 bases from V and 0 bases from J, with 6 bases in between. The CDR3 contains 15 residues. The CDR3 nucleotides are TGTGCCAGCAGCTTCGGACCCTCTGGGGCCAACGTCCTGACTTTC. The encoded protein is CASSFGPSGANVLTF. Full variable domain (remainder filled in from reference TRBV7-2 and TRBJ2-6): GAGVSQSPSNKVTEKGKDVELRCDPISGHTALYWYRQSLGQGLEFLIYFQGNSAPDKSGLPSDRFSAERTGGSVSTLTIQRTQQEDSAVYLCASSFGPSGANVLTFGAGSRLTVL.

V usage is TRBV24-1 and J usage is TRBJ1-4, with 10 bases matching TRBD1. Germline assignment: CDR1 KGHDR and CDR2 SFDVKD. Trimming at V came to 11 bases and at J to 9 bases, leaving 8 bases not matched to a gene. CDR3 length: 13 amino acids. The CDR3 DNA is TGTGCCAGATTAAGACAGGGGGCGCAAAAACTGTTTTTT. Protein product: CARLRQGAQKLFF.

The V gene is TRBV9, the J gene TRBJ1-1; 7 bases map to TRBD1. This CDR3 has 16 amino acids. The ends lost 0 bases at V and 1 base at J; junction bases unmatched: 6. Germline CDR1 SGDLS, CDR2 YYNGEE. The CDR3: CASSVEQGRGNTEAFF. The CDR3 coding sequence is TGTGCCAGCAGCGTAGAACAGGGGCGGGGGAACACTGAAGCTTTCTTT.

This chain joins TRBV6-1 and TRBJ2-7; a weak D match, TRBD2 (7 bases). Between the trimmed V and J ends, which lost 2 bases and 0 bases, there was a span of 14 bases. Germline V lookup: CDR1 MNHNS, CDR2 SASEGT. This CDR3 has 16 residues. The CDR3 bases are TGTGCCAGCAGTGAAAGGGGAGGGGGGAACTCCTACGAGCAGTACTTC. It is translated as CASSERGGGNSYEQYF.

The gene calls are TRBV28 and TRBJ1-5, with 7 bases matching TRBD1. Trimming removed 5 bases from V and 6 bases from J; junction bases left unmatched: 7. The CDR3 length is 14 residues. Germline CDR1 MDHEN, CDR2 SYDVKM. The CDR3 is CASSPGGTGQPQHF. DNA for the CDR3: TGTGCCAGCAGTCCAGGGGGTACCGGTCAGCCCCAGCATTTT.

This chain connects TRBV7-2 to TRBJ1-3; perhaps TRBD1 as D (6 bases). Germline lookup yields CDR1 SGHTA and CDR2 FQGNSA. Trimming took off 6 bases at V and 4 bases at J, with 13 bases between the two ends. This CDR3 is built from 14 residues. The CDR3 nucleotides read TGTGCCAGCAGGCTGGGGGGCTGGGGAAACACCATATATTTT. Amino acid sequence: CASRLGGWGNTIYF. Full variable domain (missing parts from reference TRBV7-2 and TRBJ1-3): GAGVSQSPSNKVTEKGKDVELRCDPISGHTALYWYRQSLGQGLEFLIYFQGNSAPDKSGLPSDRFSAERTGGSVSTLTIQRTQQEDSAVYLCASRLGGWGNTIYFGEGSWLTVV.

This chain joins TRBV4-1 and TRBJ1-1; 8 positions agree with TRBD1. The germline V gene encodes CDR1 MGHRA and CDR2 YSYEKL. The CDR3 totals 15 residues. The J segment lost 0 bases and the V segment lost 5 bases, leaving 5 bases of the junction unmatched. The chain's CDR3 is CASSWDRIMNTEAFF. The CDR3 DNA reads as TGCGCCAGCAGCTGGGACAGGATCATGAACACTGAAGCTTTCTTT.